Below, 28 T cell receptor beta chains from the same sample are listed, as sequenced in a study of blood T cells in healthy people across ages. It was with a sample-barcoded 5' primer and a J-beta primer mix that a second PCR of roughly 6 to 12 cycles was run. TCRdb itself ran the 5' RACE reads through MiXCR, one entry per CDR3 protein. The repertoire holds 1.5 million or so distinct CDR3 sequences, with approximately 42% as singletons. The sample consisted of blood. All receptors derive from a woman between 18 and 30 years old in good health.

This clonotype was detected a few times. The rearrangement uses TRBV14 and TRBJ1-2; 8 bases match TRBD1. The length of the CDR3 is 16 residues. The junction had 8 bases not matched to a gene; V was cut back by 0 bases and J by 5 bases. Germline CDR1 reads SGHDN; CDR2 reads FVKESK. The CDR3 region has the DNA TGTGCCAGCAGCCAAGAATTCAGGGGGCTGTTATATGGCTACACCTTC. Translation: CASSQEFRGLLYGYTF.

This chain joins TRBV29-1 and TRBJ1-2, with 12 bases lining up with TRBD1. Germline values: CDR1 SQVTM, CDR2 ANQGSEA. The CDR3 has 15 residues. V shed 3 bases, J shed 8 bases, and the junction held 10 bases outside the gene matches. The CDR3 loop reads CSVDLGQGAVGGYTF. CDR3 sequence (DNA): TGCAGCGTTGATCTGGGACAGGGGGCTGTTGGGGGCTACACCTTC.

The chain recombines TRBV11-1 with TRBJ2-7; 7 nucleotides align to TRBD2. The V gene's germline CDR1 is SGHAT and CDR2 FQDESV (reference sequence). The CDR3 loop spans 14 amino acids. The J segment lost 2 bases and the V segment lost 3 bases, leaving 4 bases of the junction unmatched. The CDR3 bases are TGTGCCAGCAGCTTTGCCGGGAGGACCTACGAGCAGTACTTC. The encoded protein is CASSFAGRTYEQYF.

The chain links TRBV7-2 to TRBJ2-4; TRBD2 matches at 13 bases. The J call may be mistaken, given a closer DNA end match to TRBJ2-7. The CDR3 is made up of 16 amino acids. Per germline, CDR1 SGHTA and CDR2 FQGNSA. The CDR3, as DNA: TGTGCCAGCAGCCAACTTACTAGCGGGAGGGCGGACGAGCAGTACTTC. Encoded protein: CASSQLTSGRADEQYF.

This clonotype was found a few times. This rearrangement joins TRBV6-5 to TRBJ2-1; TRBD2 agrees at 7 bases. This CDR3 has 14 amino acids. From germline, CDR1 is MNHEY and CDR2 SVGAGI. Trimming at V came to 2 bases and at J to 4 bases, leaving 2 bases not matched to a gene. The CDR3 is CASSYSGMYNEQFF. The CDR3 bases are TGTGCCAGCAGTTACAGCGGGATGTACAATGAGCAGTTCTTC.

This clonotype was seen only a few times. V gene TRBV4-3 combines with J gene TRBJ2-1, with TRBD1 as a possible D gene (6 bases). There are 14 residues in the CDR3. V lost 3 bases, J lost 9 bases, and 15 bases lay in between. CDR1 LGHNA and CDR2 YSLEER come from the germline V gene. CDR3 residues: CASSHDRGFGEQFF. CDR3 sequence (DNA): TGCGCCAGCAGCCATGATAGGGGGTTTGGTGAGCAGTTCTTC.

The chain uses TRBV5-6 and TRBJ2-1, with 12 bases matching TRBD2. Looked up from germline, CDR1 is SGHDT and CDR2 is YYEEEE. This CDR3 has 14 amino acids. Trimming removed 4 bases from V and 8 bases from J; junction bases left unmatched: 4. CDR3 DNA sequence: TGTGCCAGCAGCCCTAGCGGGGGGGCTTATGAGCAGTTCTTC. As protein: CASSPSGGAYEQFF.

This clonotype was observed a few times. The J gene is TRBJ1-1, the V gene TRBV27, with D possibly TRBD1 on 6 matching bases. Trimming cost V 6 bases and J 7 bases, with 18 bases left between them. The CDR3 totals 14 residues. The germline gives CDR1 MNHEY, CDR2 SMNVEV (reference sequence). DNA for the CDR3: TGTGCCAGCAGGAAACAGGGAGGTTATGGTGAAGCTTTCTTT. This sequence encodes CASRKQGGYGEAFF.

This clonotype was seen only a few times. The chain links TRBV20-1 to TRBJ1-1; D not certain. V was shortened by 6 bases and J by 6 bases, with 23 bases between the two germline ends. The CDR3 length is 15 residues. Germline CDR1 DFQATT, CDR2 SNEGSKA (reference sequence). The CDR3 loop reads CSATSGWPRIAEAFF. In nucleotides, the CDR3 is TGCAGTGCCACTTCTGGTTGGCCGCGCATCGCTGAAGCTTTCTTT.

This clonotype appeared a few times. This chain connects TRBV29-1 to TRBJ1-1; 10 bases agree with TRBD1. Germline lookup yields CDR1 SQVTM and CDR2 ANQGSEA. The CDR3 sequence is 13 residues long. Losses at the gene ends were 7 bases for V and 4 bases for J; bases not matched to a gene: 6. The CDR3 region is CSGWDRGGTEAFF. CDR3 bases: TGCAGCGGATGGGACAGGGGAGGCACTGAAGCTTTCTTT.

The gene calls are TRBV5-1 and TRBJ2-4; 7 bases agree with TRBD1. Losses at the gene ends were 3 bases for V and 13 bases for J; bases not matched to a gene: 10. Germline V gene lookup returns CDR1 SGHRS and CDR2 YFSETQ. CDR3 size: 13 residues. CDR3 DNA: TGCGCCAGCAGCTCGATTAGAACAGGGGAGCAGTACTTC. Translation gives CASSSIRTGEQYF.

The V gene is TRBV12-3 or TRBV12-4, the J gene TRBJ2-5, with D tentatively TRBD1 (6 bases). V lost 2 bases and J 2 bases, leaving 15 bases between the germline ends. This CDR3 has 16 residues. CDR3 loop: CASSLQGPPIQETQYF. CDR3 coding DNA: TGTGCCAGCAGTTTACAGGGGCCACCAATTCAAGAGACCCAGTACTTC.

This chain uses TRBV14 with TRBJ2-3, with 7 nucleotides matching TRBD1. Per germline, CDR1 SGHDN and CDR2 FVKESK. The CDR3 is 15 residues long. With 3 bases clipped from V and 2 bases from J, the junction kept 5 bases outside the gene matches. CDR3 sequence reads: CASSHGQASTDTQYF. The CDR3 nucleotides are TGTGCCAGCAGCCACGGACAGGCGTCCACAGATACGCAGTATTTT.

This clonotype was observed at least ten times. The chain uses TRBV6-5 and TRBJ2-3; tentatively, D is TRBD1 (5 bases). Germline values: CDR1 MNHEY, CDR2 SVGAGI. This CDR3 has 15 amino acids. Trimming removed 0 bases from V and 1 base from J, with 8 bases in between. The DNA for the CDR3 is TGTGCCAGCAGTTACTCGACAGCGCGCACAGATACGCAGTATTTT. It encodes CASSYSTARTDTQYF.

This chain connects TRBV7-9 to TRBJ1-6, with no clear D. The ends were cut back, 2 bases at V and 8 bases at J, with 13 bases in the middle. The CDR3 is made up of 15 amino acids. CDR1 SEHNR and CDR2 FQNEAQ come from the germline V gene (reference sequence). The CDR3 loop reads CASSLNEGLDSPLHF. DNA of the CDR3: TGTGCCAGCAGCTTAAATGAGGGCTTGGATTCACCCCTCCACTTT.

This sequence joins TRBV29-1 and TRBJ2-7; D is possibly TRBD1 (6 bases). This CDR3 comprises 14 residues. Germline CDR1 is SQVTM and CDR2 is ANQGSEA. V gave up 1 base and J gave up 3 bases, with 13 bases separating them. CDR3 bases: TGCAGCGTTGAAGCTCCAGGACAGTACTACGAGCAGTACTTC. This translates into CSVEAPGQYYEQYF.

The rearrangement joins TRBV6-5 to TRBJ2-1; the D gene is possibly TRBD1 (7 bases). The CDR3 runs 14 residues. Germline values: CDR1 MNHEY, CDR2 SVGAGI. The V and J ends lost 9 bases and 0 bases respectively, with 12 bases between them. The chain's CDR3 is CASWRDSSYNEQFF. For the CDR3, the DNA is TGTGCCAGTTGGCGGGACAGCTCCTACAATGAGCAGTTCTTC.

This chain joins TRBV6-1 and TRBJ1-5, with a tentative D call TRBD1 (5 bases). Trimming pared 1 base from V and 3 bases from J, leaving 16 bases between. CDR1 is MNHNS and CDR2 is SASEGT in the germline V gene. This CDR3 spans 17 amino acids. Here the CDR3 DNA reads TGTGCCAGCAGTGAAGTTCGCGGACAACCGTCCAATCAGCCCCAGCATTTT. Encoded protein: CASSEVRGQPSNQPQHF.

The chain links TRBV7-9 to TRBJ1-1, with a tentative D call TRBD1 (5 bases). Germline V gene lookup returns CDR1 SEHNR and CDR2 FQNEAQ (reference sequence). Trimming shortened V by 10 bases and J by 5 bases, and 23 bases separated the two germline ends. The CDR3 has 15 residues. This chain's CDR3 is CATVAGGGLETEAFF. The CDR3 DNA is TGTGCCACCGTTGCGGGGGGGGGGTTAGAGACTGAAGCTTTCTTT. Full variable domain (outside the CDR3, taken from reference TRBV7-9 and TRBJ1-1): DTGVSQNPRHKITKRGQNVTFRCDPISEHNRLYWYRQTLGQGPEFLTYFQNEAQLEKSRLLSDRFSAERPKGSFSTLEIQRTEQGDSAMYLCATVAGGGLETEAFFGQGTRLTVV.

This clonotype was seen a handful of times. J is TRBJ2-1 and V is TRBV6-2 or TRBV6-3; D unresolved. The V gene lost 5 bases and the J gene lost 2 bases, with 13 bases spanning the gap. The CDR3 length is 15 residues. Looked up from germline, CDR1 is MNHEY and CDR2 is SVGEGT. CDR3 region: CASSPDLLPYNEQFF. The CDR3 DNA follows: TGTGCCAGCAGTCCAGACCTCCTCCCCTACAATGAGCAGTTCTTC.

The rearrangement links TRBV29-1 to TRBJ1-1; tentative D call: TRBD1 (5 bases). Germline values: CDR1 SQVTM, CDR2 ANQGSEA. There are 13 residues in the CDR3. Trimming pared 4 bases from V and 3 bases from J, leaving 12 bases between. CDR3 in DNA: TGCAGCGTTGCCACCCCCAGGGACACTGAAGCTTTCTTT. It yields the protein CSVATPRDTEAFF. The full variable domain, its missing parts supplied by reference TRBV29-1 and TRBJ1-1, is SAVISQKPSRDICQRGTSLTIQCQVDSQVTMMFWYRQQPGQSLTLIATANQGSEATYESGFVIDKFPISRPNLTFSTLTVSNMSPEDSSIYLCSVATPRDTEAFFGQGTRLTVV.

The rearrangement uses TRBV7-2 and TRBJ2-2; D is undetermined. The CDR3 loop spans 14 amino acids. Germline V gives CDR1 SGHTA, CDR2 FQGNSA. Trimming left V 3 bases short and J 2 bases short, with 7 bases between. CDR3: CASSLGINTGELFF. The DNA of the CDR3 is TGTGCCAGCAGCTTGGGCATCAACACCGGGGAGCTGTTTTTT.

The rearrangement joins TRBV18 to TRBJ2-2, with D possibly being TRBD1 (6 bases). The V and J ends lost 8 bases and 5 bases respectively, with 12 bases between them. This CDR3 is 13 amino acids long. From germline, CDR1 is KGHSH and CDR2 LQKENI. CDR3 sequence reads: CASTHRDTGELFF. The CDR3 bases are TGTGCCAGCACCCACAGGGATACCGGGGAGCTGTTTTTT.

The chain couples TRBV14 to TRBJ1-4; possible D gene TRBD1, 5 bases. CDR1 and CDR2 (germline): SGHDN, FVKESK. CDR3 size: 14 residues. With 4 bases removed from V and 7 bases from J, the gap between germline ends came to 13 bases. In DNA form, the CDR3 reads TGTGCCAGCAGCCCACAAATGGGGGGTGAAAAACTGTTTTTT. Amino acid sequence: CASSPQMGGEKLFF.

The V gene is TRBV2, the J gene TRBJ1-5; D ambiguous. CDR3 length: 15 residues. Germline CDR1 is SNHLY and CDR2 is FYNNEI. Deletions cut 4 bases from V and 0 bases from J, with 10 bases between. The CDR3 DNA reads TGTGCCAGCAGTGTTTCCCGATATAGCAATCAGCCCCAGCATTTT. This encodes CASSVSRYSNQPQHF.

This clonotype showed up just a few times. The rearrangement uses TRBV24-1 and TRBJ2-3, with D possibly TRBD2 on 5 matching bases. V lost 4 bases and J 0 bases, leaving 10 bases between the germline ends. Germline values: CDR1 KGHDR, CDR2 SFDVKD. The CDR3 covers 15 residues. CDR3 loop: CATSEGSVSTDTQYF. Here the CDR3 DNA reads TGTGCCACCAGTGAAGGGAGTGTGAGCACAGATACGCAGTATTTT.

The CDR3 region is CASSDSGAADTQYF. The CDR3 nucleotides read TGTGCCAGCAGTGATTCCGGGGCAGCAGATACGCAGTATTTT. This chain joins TRBV25-1 and TRBJ2-3; D could derive from TRBD1 or TRBD2 (5 bases each). The V end lost 3 bases, the J end lost 4 bases, and 11 bases lay between the germline ends. The CDR3 contains 14 residues. Germline V gene data show CDR1 as MGHDK and CDR2 as SYGVNS.

This clonotype has a handful of counts. The J gene is TRBJ1-2, the V gene TRBV29-1, with TRBD1 matching over 7 bases. Germline-derived CDR1 and CDR2 are SQVTM and ANQGSEA. With V trimmed by 8 bases and J by 3 bases, 9 bases remained unmatched. The CDR3 has 13 residues. CDR3 in DNA: TGCAGCTCAAGCAACGACAGGGACTATGGCTACACCTTC. It yields the protein CSSSNDRDYGYTF. Full variable domain (remainder filled in from reference TRBV29-1 and TRBJ1-2): SAVISQKPSRDICQRGTSLTIQCQVDSQVTMMFWYRQQPGQSLTLIATANQGSEATYESGFVIDKFPISRPNLTFSTLTVSNMSPEDSSIYLCSSSNDRDYGYTFGSGTRLTVV.